A selection of T cell receptor beta chains follows, all from one sample in a study of blood T cell repertoires in COVID-19. Generated by immunoSEQ multiplex PCR, the TCRdb table keeps only in-frame clones and is missing some. The sample holds around 200,000 clones, 85% to 90% seen once. Specimen: peripheral blood. Source of these receptors: a man aged 40-49 years with active or convalescent COVID-19. CDR3s include the opening cysteine and the closing phenylalanine or tryptophan. A D gene is named only where the DNA matches it firmly. Clone size is shown for a subset of rows, as once, few, many or a class of expanded clone.

D,size,J,V,length,CDR3,DNA
.,.,TRBJ2-3,TRBV6-5,13,CASSYSRADTQYF,TGTGCCAGCAGTTACTCGAGGGCAGATACGCAGTATTTT
TRBD2,.,TRBJ2-7,TRBV27,15,CASSRSGGLFYEQYF,TGTGCCAGCAGCCGTAGCGGGGGGCTTTTCTACGAGCAGTACTTC
.,.,TRBJ2-7,TRBV11-2,16,CASSLGMGTAGYEQYF,TGTGCCAGCAGCTTAGGAATGGGGACAGCGGGCTACGAGCAGTACTTC
TRBD1,.,TRBJ1-5,TRBV19,13,CASSLTGYQPQHF,TGTGCCAGTAGCCTGACAGGGTATCAGCCCCAGCATTTT
.,.,TRBJ2-1,TRBV7-2,11,CALKGGNEQFF,TGTGCCCTAAAGGGGGGGAATGAGCAGTTCTTC
TRBD1,.,TRBJ1-2,TRBV6-5,11,CASSPGGGYTF,TGTGCCAGCAGCCCAGGGGGTGGCTACACCTTC
.,.,TRBJ1-5,TRBV11-2,15,CASSSGHRANQPQHF,TGTGCCAGCAGCTCTGGGCACAGGGCCAATCAGCCCCAGCATTTT
TRBD1,.,TRBJ2-1,TRBV19,17,CASSIDPRDRGYNEQFF,TGTGCCAGTAGTATAGACCCCCGGGACAGGGGCTACAATGAGCAGTTCTTC
.,.,TRBJ2-3,TRBV6-2/TRBV6-3,13,CASTPLTGSAQYF,TGTGCCAGCACCCCTTTAACTGGTTCCGCGCAGTATTTT
.,.,TRBJ2-5,TRBV2,12,CASKQIQETQYF,TGTGCCAGCAAACAGATCCAAGAGACCCAGTACTTC
TRBD1,.,TRBJ1-1,TRBV4-2,17,CASSPRKTGGTNTEAFF,TGTGCCAGCAGCCCCCGGAAGACAGGGGGCACGAACACTGAAGCTTTCTTT
TRBD2,.,TRBJ2-5,TRBV6-2/TRBV6-3,15,CASSAGTSRGETQYF,TGTGCCAGCAGTGCCGGGACTAGCAGGGGAGAGACCCAGTACTTC
.,.,TRBJ1-1,TRBV28,12,CASSRGRGSAFF,TGTGCCAGCAGTCGGGGTCGGGGTTCTGCTTTCTTT
TRBD2,.,TRBJ2-1,TRBV7-2,15,CASSGLAGDRDEQFF,TGTGCCAGCAGCGGACTAGCGGGGGACCGGGATGAGCAGTTCTTC
TRBD1,.,TRBJ1-6,TRBV5-6,14,CASSLGQGDSPLHF,TGTGCCAGCAGCTTAGGACAGGGGGACTCACCCCTCCACTTT
TRBD2,.,TRBJ2-5,TRBV7-9,13,CASGTRVQETQYF,TGTGCCAGTGGGACTAGGGTCCAAGAGACCCAGTACTTC
.,.,TRBJ2-3,TRBV19,15,CASSLQGISTDTQYF,TGTGCCAGTAGTCTACAGGGAATAAGCACAGATACGCAGTATTTT
.,.,TRBJ1-6,TRBV7-3,16,CASSLDGPRGNSPLHF,TGTGCCAGCAGCTTAGATGGGCCCAGGGGCAATTCACCCCTCCACTTT
.,.,TRBJ1-6,TRBV27,13,CASSYREYSPLHF,TGTGCCAGCAGTTACAGGGAGTATTCACCCCTCCACTTT
TRBD1,.,TRBJ2-1,TRBV3-1/TRBV3-2,14,CASSRTGAWDEQFF,TGTGCCAGCAGCCGGACAGGGGCCTGGGATGAGCAGTTCTTC
.,.,TRBJ1-2,TRBV4-2,11,CASSGAGGYTF,TGTGCCAGCAGCGGTGCGGGGGGCTACACCTTC
TRBD1,.,TRBJ1-5,TRBV7-2,15,CASSLQGGGNQPQHF,TGTGCCAGCAGCTTACAGGGGGGCGGCAATCAGCCCCAGCATTTT
.,once,TRBJ1-1,TRBV3-1/TRBV3-2,13,CASGQLTGTEAFF,TGTGCCAGCGGCCAACTTACCGGGACTGAAGCTTTCTTT
.,few,TRBJ1-5,TRBV7-2,14,CASSLDLSNQPQHF,TGTGCCAGCAGCTTAGATCTTAGCAATCAGCCCCAGCATTTT
.,.,TRBJ1-3,TRBV18,15,CASSPGPGTGNTIYF,TGTGCCAGCTCACCGGGGCCAGGGACTGGAAACACCATATATTTT
.,.,TRBJ2-7,TRBV11-2,15,CASSLEPTVIYEQYF,TGTGCCAGCAGCTTAGAGCCGACAGTAATCTACGAGCAGTACTTC
.,.,TRBJ1-2,TRBV3-1/TRBV3-2,15,CASSQRGKETYGYTF,TGTGCCAGCAGCCAACGAGGGAAAGAAACCTATGGCTACACCTTC
.,.,TRBJ2-1,TRBV18,14,CASSPRELANEQFF,TGTGCCAGCTCACCGCGGGAACTAGCCAATGAGCAGTTCTTC
.,.,TRBJ2-1,TRBV5-1,14,CASYDGVRYNEQFF,TGCGCCAGCTATGACGGGGTTAGATACAATGAGCAGTTCTTC
TRBD2,.,TRBJ2-3,TRBV6-5,15,CASSPEKRGEGTQYF,TGTGCCAGCAGTCCCGAAAAGCGGGGGGAGGGTACGCAGTATTTT
.,.,TRBJ2-2,TRBV7-2,13,CASSLTVTGELFF,TGTGCCAGCAGCTTGACAGTGACTGGGGAGCTGTTTTTT
.,few,TRBJ2-1,TRBV7-9,17,CASSGERGGPSYNEQFF,TGTGCCAGCAGCGGGGAGCGCGGGGGCCCCTCCTACAATGAGCAGTTCTTC
.,.,TRBJ1-2,TRBV5-1,10,CAPRAYGYTF,TGCGCCCCCAGGGCGTATGGCTACACCTTC
.,.,TRBJ2-7,TRBV6-5,13,CAMGGGPTYEQYF,TGTGCCATGGGTGGCGGCCCGACTTACGAGCAGTACTTC
TRBD2,.,TRBJ2-7,TRBV7-3,15,CASSLAGGPSWEQYF,TGTGCCAGCAGCTTAGCGGGGGGTCCCTCGTGGGAGCAGTACTTC
.,.,TRBJ2-3,TRBV9,15,CASSVGGHEADTQYF,TGTGCCAGCAGCGTAGGCGGCCACGAGGCAGATACGCAGTATTTT
.,.,TRBJ2-3,TRBV14,12,CASSQGRGGQYF,TGTGCCAGCAGCCAAGGGAGGGGGGGCCAGTATTTT
.,.,TRBJ1-1,TRBV4-1,15,CASSQDSGLNTEAFF,TGCGCCAGCAGCCAAGATTCAGGTTTGAACACTGAAGCTTTCTTT
.,.,TRBJ1-2,TRBV7-8,11,CASSSSYGYTF,TGTGCCAGCAGCTCCTCCTATGGCTACACCTTC
.,.,TRBJ2-3,TRBV27,15,CASTKWRQSTDTQYF,TGTGCCAGCACCAAATGGAGACAGTCCACAGATACGCAGTATTTT
.,.,TRBJ2-1,TRBV2,12,CASSERGGEQFF,TGTGCCAGCAGTGAAAGAGGGGGAGAGCAGTTCTTC
.,.,TRBJ1-1,TRBV5-4,14,CASSFGGGNTEAFF,TGTGCCAGCAGCTTTGGGGGGGGGAACACTGAAGCTTTCTTT
.,.,TRBJ1-2,TRBV27,13,CASSLGQFYGYTF,TGTGCCAGCAGTCTAGGACAGTTCTATGGCTACACCTTC
.,.,TRBJ2-7,TRBV5-4,15,CASSLETGRASEQYF,TGTGCCAGCAGCTTGGAAACAGGCCGGGCCTCCGAGCAGTACTTC
TRBD1,.,TRBJ1-5,TRBV10-3,14,CAISGTGGDQPQHF,TGTGCCATCAGTGGGACAGGGGGGGATCAGCCCCAGCATTTT